This T cell receptor beta chain was captured by sequencing in a study of patients and donors after allogeneic stem cell transplantation. This clonotype was recorded a few times. One entry per CDR3 protein, called by TCRdb with MiXCR from the RT-PCR reads. Of about 30,000 distinct CDR3 sequences in the sample, about 8% were seen once. Sequencing was carried out using blood, either unsorted or a sorted T cell fraction (not recorded which). This clonotype originated in a human donor who was either an allogeneic HSCT recipient or a stem cell or donor lymphocyte infusion donor (not recorded which). It is not recorded whose cells these are; they may come from a transplant donor.

CDR3 in DNA: TGTGCCAGCAGCATCGACAGCATTTATGGCTACACCTTC. It codes for CASSIDSIYGYTF. This sequence joins TRBV7-9 and TRBJ1-2, with D maybe TRBD1 (5 bases). CDR1 is SEHNR, CDR2 FQNEAQ, per germline (reference sequence). Trimming stripped 5 bases from V and 5 bases from J, with 12 bases between. CDR3 length equals 13 residues. Based on the CDR3 plus reference TRBV7-9 and TRBJ1-2, the full variable domain is DTGVSQNPRHKITKRGQNVTFRCDPISEHNRLYWYRQTLGQGPEFLTYFQNEAQLEKSRLLSDRFSAERPKGSFSTLEIQRTEQGDSAMYLCASSIDSIYGYTFGSGTRLTVV.